The clone carrying this T cell receptor (beta chain) was seen once. This sample was included in a study of blood T cell repertoires in COVID-19. The CDR3 contains 17 residues. The assay was immunoSEQ multiplex PCR, and TCRdb's table has in-frame clones only and misses some. The table shows fewer than 450,000 clones, with 88% occurring only once. The specimen sequenced was PBMCs or T cells enriched from blood (not recorded which). The genes are TRBV21-1 and TRBJ1-3. TRBV21-1 counts as a pseudogene. The sequence was collected from a woman aged 18-29 years who had recovered from COVID-19. The CDR3 bases are TGTGCCAGCAGCAAAGGAGATGCCGGGGGGGGTGGAAACACCATATATTTT. The encoded protein is CASSKGDAGGGGNTIYF.